This TCR beta chain was retrieved from a study of shared clonotypes between healthy human individuals. General study findings and limits: Estimated clonotype richness was generally higher in naive than memory subsets. Collection of samples was limited to blood; tissue repertoires likely differ.

There are a few counts of this clone. Its antigen is unidentified. This CDR3 comprises 15 residues. Germline CDR1 and CDR2: SGHRS and YFSETQ. V lost 3 bases to trimming and J lost 3 bases; unmatched junction nucleotides: 6. Profiling relied on immunoSEQ multiplex PCR, and the TCRdb table lists in-frame clones only, not all of them. The sample has under 2.5 million clones; approximately 90% are singletons. The receptor was isolated from a man between 18 and 35 years old in good health. Some clones in this sample may be carry-over from other donors' samples. The rearrangement joins TRBV5-1 to TRBJ2-7, with TRBD2 matching over 10 bases. The sequenced sample consisted of naive CD4+ T cells from PBMCs. As to subset: CD45RA+ positively selected. This chain's CDR3 is CASSSRVAGGYEQYF. The DNA for the CDR3 is TGCGCCAGCAGCTCGCGGGTAGCGGGGGGCTACGAGCAGTACTTC.